What follows are 25 T cell receptor beta chains derived from one specimen sequenced in a study of identical twins. TCRdb re-called the 5' RACE reads through MiXCR, storing one row per CDR3 protein. This table holds 500,000 or so distinct CDR3 sequences, 20% to 25% found once. These data were also reused for a study on T cells expressing NK-cell markers.

Source material: CD4+ T cells sorted from blood. The receptors shown here come from a woman aged 18-30 years in good health.

The chain couples TRBV12-3 or TRBV12-4 to TRBJ2-3, with TRBD2 matching over 7 bases. The junction had 7 bases not matched to a gene; V was cut back by 6 bases and J by 7 bases. This CDR3 spans 13 amino acids. Here the CDR3 DNA reads TGTGCCAGCAGGCAAACTAGCGTGCATACGCAGTATTTT. It translates to CASRQTSVHTQYF.

The rearrangement uses TRBV20-1 and TRBJ1-4, with a tentative D call TRBD1 (5 bases). This CDR3 comprises 13 residues. Germline lookup yields CDR1 DFQATT and CDR2 SNEGSKA (reference sequence). With 3 bases removed from V and 5 bases from J, the gap between germline ends came to 10 bases. CDR3 loop: CSARRGANEKLFF. CDR3 in DNA: TGCAGTGCTAGGAGAGGGGCGAATGAAAAACTGTTTTTT.

The rearrangement uses TRBV9 and TRBJ2-1; TRBD2 matches 13 bases. Germline V gene data show CDR1 as SGDLS and CDR2 as YYNGEE. Trimming removed 1 base from V and 0 bases from J; junction bases left unmatched: 13. The CDR3 totals 21 residues. The CDR3 region has the DNA TGTGCCAGCAGCGTACTCACCGGGACTAGCGGGACGATTAGCTCCTACAATGAGCAGTTCTTC. It codes for CASSVLTGTSGTISSYNEQFF.

This clonotype was picked up a small number of times. The V gene is TRBV20-1, the J gene TRBJ2-7; 9 bases are a match to TRBD1. Germline CDR1 reads DFQATT; CDR2 reads SNEGSKA (reference sequence). The junction had 10 bases not matched to a gene; V was cut back by 5 bases and J by 5 bases. This CDR3 has 14 amino acids. DNA of the CDR3: TGCAGTGCTGGAGGTGGGACAGGGAGGAACGAGCAGTACTTC. Translation gives CSAGGGTGRNEQYF.

This clonotype has more than one count but fewer than ten. The chain is built from TRBV5-5 and TRBJ2-7; 8 positions agree with TRBD1. CDR3 size: 15 residues. Germline V gene lookup returns CDR1 SGHKS and CDR2 YYEKEE (reference sequence). V trimming: 7 bases; J trimming: 4 bases; junction bases outside the gene matches: 13. This chain's CDR3 is CASVPSDRARYEQYF. In nucleotides, the CDR3 is TGTGCCAGCGTACCATCGGACAGGGCGAGGTACGAGCAGTACTTC.

The chain couples TRBV5-1 to TRBJ2-5; D may match TRBD1 or TRBD2 (5 bases each). Germline V CDR1 and CDR2: SGHRS, YFSETQ. Trimming took 1 base from V and 1 from J, leaving 11 bases between them. CDR3 length equals 15 residues. The CDR3 region has the DNA TGCGCCAGCAGCTTGATCCCGGGACCCCAAGAGACCCAGTACTTC. This translates into CASSLIPGPQETQYF.

This clonotype has ten or more counts. The J gene is TRBJ1-1, the V gene TRBV20-1; TRBD1 is a possible D gene (6 bases). Trimming removed 4 bases at V and 1 base at J, with 10 bases between. The CDR3 runs to 13 residues. The germline gives CDR1 DFQATT, CDR2 SNEGSKA (reference sequence). CDR3 coding DNA: TGCAGTGCTACGGGACACGCGAACACTGAAGCTTTCTTT. It yields the protein CSATGHANTEAFF.

This clonotype was found a few times. A junction boundary mismatches the germline segment, possibly from a read error. V and J are TRBV30 and TRBJ1-2, with D possibly matching TRBD1 (5 bases). Germline CDR1 GTSNPN, CDR2 SVGIG (reference sequence). This CDR3 comprises 14 residues. The CDR3 sequence is CLLSAGQDGYGYTF. CDR3 DNA: TGCCTCTTAAGTGCAGGGCAAGACGGCTATGGCTACACCTTC. Variable domain in full (rest from reference TRBV30 and TRBJ1-2): SQTIHQWPATLVQPVGSPLSLECTVEGTSNPNLYWYRQAAGRGLQLLFYSVGIGQISSEVPQNLSASRPQDRQFILSSKKLLLSDSGFYLCLLSAGQDGYGYTFGSGTRLTVV.

The rearrangement links TRBV5-1 to TRBJ2-1, with TRBD2 matching over 13 bases. Germline V gives CDR1 SGHRS, CDR2 YFSETQ. The CDR3 totals 15 residues. V shed 6 bases and J 8 bases; nucleotides not matched to a gene: 8. CDR3 coding DNA: TGCGCCAGCAAACTACTAGCGGGGGGGTTTGATGAGCAGTTCTTC. Its translation: CASKLLAGGFDEQFF.

This clonotype has a count of ten or more. This chain links TRBV24-1 with TRBJ1-4, with D perhaps matching TRBD1 (6 bases). CDR1 is KGHDR, CDR2 SFDVKD, per germline. The CDR3 consists of 15 residues. The V end lost 3 bases, the J end lost 8 bases, and 15 bases lay between the germline ends. The CDR3 loop reads CATSDPREGGEKLFF. Written as DNA, the CDR3 is TGTGCCACCAGTGATCCCCGGGAAGGGGGAGAAAAACTGTTTTTT.

This clonotype showed up just once. The V and J genes are TRBV6-5 and TRBJ2-2; tentative D call: TRBD1 (6 bases). V was pared by 2 bases and J by 7 bases, with 11 bases between. The CDR3 is 14 amino acids. Germline V gene sequence: CDR1 MNHEY, CDR2 SVGAGI. The CDR3 region is CASSYGTTYGELFF. CDR3 nucleotide sequence: TGTGCCAGCAGTTACGGGACAACTTACGGGGAGCTGTTTTTT.

The sample holds many counts of this clonotype. This chain uses TRBV28 with TRBJ2-3, with D tentatively TRBD2 (6 bases). Germline V gene data show CDR1 as MDHEN and CDR2 as SYDVKM. This CDR3 spans 13 amino acids. The ends were cut back, 5 bases at V and 7 bases at J, with 13 bases in the middle. The CDR3 here is CASSVRGRNTQYF. In DNA, the CDR3 is TGTGCCAGCAGTGTTCGGGGGAGAAATACGCAGTATTTT. Drawing the rest from reference TRBV28 and TRBJ2-3, the complete variable domain is DVKVTQSSRYLVKRTGEKVFLECVQDMDHENMFWYRQDPGLGLRLIYFSYDVKMKEKGDIPEGYSVSREKKERFSLILESASTNQTSMYLCASSVRGRNTQYFGPGTRLTVL.

There are a few counts of this clonotype. V gene TRBV2 combines with J gene TRBJ2-6, with D hard to call. Trimming pared 2 bases from V and 2 bases from J, leaving 7 bases between. In germline, CDR1 is SNHLY, CDR2 FYNNEI. This CDR3 has 15 residues. The CDR3 is CASSEPGAGANVLTF. CDR3 bases: TGTGCCAGCAGTGAACCAGGCGCTGGGGCCAACGTCCTGACTTTC.

This clonotype has just a few counts. This sequence joins TRBV7-9 and TRBJ1-4; the D is unclear. V was cut by 5 bases and J by 8 bases, with 9 bases left in between. The CDR3 is made up of 12 amino acids. CDR1 SEHNR and CDR2 FQNEAQ come from the germline V gene (reference sequence). The CDR3 region has the DNA TGTGCCAGCAGCCTAATTTGGGAAAAACTGTTTTTT. This encodes CASSLIWEKLFF.

V is TRBV5-1 and J is TRBJ2-7; the D gene is possibly TRBD1 (6 bases). The CDR3 extends over 13 amino acids. Germline CDR1 reads SGHRS; CDR2 reads YFSETQ. The V and J ends lost 0 bases and 4 bases respectively, with 8 bases between them. This chain's CDR3 is CASSLADRYEQYF. The CDR3 DNA reads TGCGCCAGCAGCTTGGCGGACAGATACGAGCAGTACTTC.

This clonotype came up a few times. This sequence joins TRBV24-1 and TRBJ1-1; D is ambiguous. The CDR3 extends over 13 amino acids. The germline V gene encodes CDR1 KGHDR and CDR2 SFDVKD. Trimming removed 0 bases at V and 8 bases at J, with 9 bases between. In DNA, the CDR3 is TGTGCCACCAGTGATTTGTTCGGAGCCGAAGCTTTCTTT. This sequence encodes CATSDLFGAEAFF.

The gene calls are TRBV20-1 and TRBJ1-2; D is uncertain. The CDR3 runs 10 residues. Germline CDR1 and CDR2: DFQATT and SNEGSKA (reference sequence). Written as DNA, the CDR3 is TGCAGCGCGACCCTCTATGGCTACACCTTC. This gives the protein CSATLYGYTF.

The V and J genes are TRBV4-3 and TRBJ2-1; 7 nucleotides match TRBD1. This CDR3 spans 17 amino acids. The germline gives CDR1 LGHNA, CDR2 YSLEER. V lost 0 bases, J lost 7 bases, and 12 bases stayed unmatched. The CDR3 is CASSQEWGRGLRNEQFF. In DNA, the CDR3 is TGCGCCAGCAGCCAAGAATGGGGCAGGGGGTTACGGAATGAGCAGTTCTTC.

This clonotype has just a few counts. The J gene is TRBJ1-5, the V gene TRBV12-3 or TRBV12-4; maybe TRBD1 (5 bases). Trimming took 6 bases from V and 4 from J, leaving 13 bases between them. The CDR3 consists of 14 residues. The CDR3 reads CASSGGPGNQPQHF. The CDR3 DNA reads TGTGCCAGCAGCGGGGGACCGGGGAATCAGCCCCAGCATTTT.

The chain links TRBV20-1 to TRBJ1-2; 8 bases line up with TRBD1. The CDR3 length is 14 residues. The trim removed 6 bases at V and 4 bases at J, leaving 10 bases unmatched. Germline V gives CDR1 DFQATT, CDR2 SNEGSKA (reference sequence). The chain's CDR3 is CSAATGAAPYGYTF. Here the CDR3 DNA reads TGCAGTGCAGCGACAGGGGCGGCCCCCTATGGCTACACCTTC.

The rearrangement joins TRBV6-5 to TRBJ2-7; D gene unclear. The CDR3 runs to 16 residues. V was pared by 4 bases and J by 0 bases, with 16 bases between. Germline CDR1 MNHEY, CDR2 SVGAGI. The CDR3 loop is CASSSVGARISYEQYF. The CDR3, as DNA: TGTGCCAGCAGTTCCGTTGGAGCGCGAATCTCCTACGAGCAGTACTTC.

This chain links TRBV10-3 with TRBJ2-1; D is unresolved. This CDR3 contains 12 residues. Trimming removed 3 bases at V and 9 bases at J, with 9 bases between. From germline, CDR1 is ENHRY and CDR2 SYGVKD. CDR3 loop: CAISDGFGEQFF. DNA for the CDR3: TGTGCCATCAGTGATGGTTTCGGTGAGCAGTTCTTC.

The chain's CDR3 is CASTQGVAANVLTF. The CDR3 DNA sequence: TGTGCCAGCACACAGGGGGTGGCGGCCAACGTCCTGACTTTC. This rearrangement joins TRBV6-1 to TRBJ2-6; 8 nucleotides line up with TRBD1. The CDR3 is 14 amino acids. Germline V gene sequence: CDR1 MNHNS, CDR2 SASEGT. With 7 bases clipped from V and 6 bases from J, the junction kept 5 bases outside the gene matches.

The chain joins TRBV10-3 to TRBJ2-1; 11 nucleotides match TRBD2. CDR1 and CDR2 from the germline V gene are ENHRY and SYGVKD. J gave up 5 bases and V 7 bases, and 1 base lay outside the gene matches. The CDR3 is 13 amino acids. The CDR3: CAIMGLADNEQFF. The CDR3 nucleotides are TGTGCCATCATGGGACTAGCGGACAATGAGCAGTTCTTC.

This clonotype was counted only a few times. This chain uses TRBV20-1 with TRBJ2-7; D is ambiguous. The V gene lost 3 bases and the J gene lost 0 bases, with 6 bases spanning the gap. The CDR3 has 12 amino acids. Germline-derived CDR1 and CDR2 are DFQATT and SNEGSKA (reference sequence). The CDR3 region is CSASRSSYEQYF. The DNA for the CDR3 is TGCAGTGCTAGTCGGAGCTCCTACGAGCAGTACTTC.